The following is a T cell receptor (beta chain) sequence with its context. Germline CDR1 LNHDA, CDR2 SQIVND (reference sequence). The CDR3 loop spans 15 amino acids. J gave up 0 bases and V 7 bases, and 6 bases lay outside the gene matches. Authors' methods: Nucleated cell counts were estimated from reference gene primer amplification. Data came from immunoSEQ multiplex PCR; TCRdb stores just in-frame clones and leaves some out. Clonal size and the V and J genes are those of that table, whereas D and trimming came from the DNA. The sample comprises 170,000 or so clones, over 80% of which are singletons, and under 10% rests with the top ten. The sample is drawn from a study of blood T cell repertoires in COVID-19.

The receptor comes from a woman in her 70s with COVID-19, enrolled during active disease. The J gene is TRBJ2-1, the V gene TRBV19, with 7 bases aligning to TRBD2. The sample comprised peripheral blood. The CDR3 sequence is CASNQAGSSYNEQFF. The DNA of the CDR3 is TGTGCCAGTAACCAAGCGGGGAGCTCCTACAATGAGCAGTTCTTC.